What follows are 19 T cell receptor beta chains derived from one specimen sequenced in a study of blood T cell repertoires in COVID-19. Repertoires were generated with immunoSEQ multiplex PCR, while TCRdb's copy carries only in-frame clones and drops some. Altogether 200,000 to 300,000 clones are present, 85% to 90% being singletons, with the ten largest covering more than 3.5%. Sequenced sample: PBMCs or T cells enriched from blood (not recorded which). The receptors stem from a woman in her twenties or thirties who had recovered from COVID-19.

The chain uses TRBV28 and TRBJ2-5; 8 bases match TRBD1. Germline CDR1 reads MDHEN; CDR2 reads SYDVKM. The J segment lost 2 bases and the V segment lost 3 bases, leaving 8 bases of the junction unmatched. The CDR3 contains 16 residues. This CDR3 is CASSFNRDRSQETQYF. The CDR3 nucleotides are TGTGCCAGCAGTTTTAACCGGGACAGGAGTCAAGAGACCCAGTACTTC.

This clone was seen a single time. This chain links TRBV28 with TRBJ1-3; D uncertain. Germline CDR1 is MDHEN and CDR2 is SYDVKM. This CDR3 region has 14 residues. Trimming cost V 3 bases and J 0 bases, with 6 bases left between them. CDR3 loop: CASSFLSSGNTIYF. The CDR3 DNA is TGTGCCAGCAGTTTTTTATCCTCTGGAAACACCATATATTTT.

This clone was seen just once. The chain has TRBV9 and TRBJ2-4; D is unclear. The CDR3 is 14 amino acids. V lost 0 bases and J 1 base, leaving 5 bases between the germline ends. Germline loops: CDR1 SGDLS, CDR2 YYNGEE. This chain's CDR3 is CASSVDWAKNIQYF. Written as DNA, the CDR3 is TGTGCCAGCAGCGTAGACTGGGCCAAAAACATTCAGTACTTC.

The V call is TRBV11-3, the J call TRBJ1-2, with D tentatively TRBD1 (6 bases). The CDR3 is 14 amino acids. Germline V gives CDR1 SGHNT, CDR2 YENEEA. The V and J ends lost 2 bases and 7 bases respectively, with 14 bases between them. The CDR3 region is CASSLIHDRSGYTF. The DNA for the CDR3 is TGTGCCAGCAGCTTAATTCATGACAGGTCTGGCTACACCTTC.

The V gene is TRBV28, the J gene TRBJ1-1, with D possibly TRBD1 on 5 matching bases. The germline CDR1 and CDR2 sequences are MDHEN and SYDVKM. The CDR3 runs 16 residues. V was pared by 6 bases and J by 1 base, with 18 bases between. CDR3 nucleotide sequence: TGTGCCAGCAGAATACCCGGGACTTTTAAGAACACTGAAGCTTTCTTT. Translation gives CASRIPGTFKNTEAFF.

The chain couples TRBV3-1 (or the pseudogene TRBV3-2) to TRBJ2-7, with D unresolved. Germline lookup yields CDR1 LGHDT and CDR2 YNNKEL (reference sequence). Trimming took 4 bases from V and 7 from J, leaving 8 bases between them. The CDR3 is 11 residues long. CDR3 in amino acids: CASSLSGEQYF. The CDR3, as DNA: TGTGCCAGCAGCCTTTCGGGTGAGCAGTACTTC.

The chain couples TRBV7-3 to TRBJ2-1; 7 nucleotides match TRBD2. Trimming removed 5 bases from V and 5 bases from J; junction bases left unmatched: 6. The CDR3 consists of 14 residues. Per the germline V gene, CDR1 is SGHTA and CDR2 is FQGTGA. For the CDR3, the DNA is TGTGCCAGCAGCCAAACTGGGAGGGACAATGAGCAGTTCTTC. This translates into CASSQTGRDNEQFF.

This clone was counted once. This chain joins TRBV11-1 and TRBJ1-1; D is ambiguous. Trimming cost V 8 bases and J 5 bases, with 12 bases left between them. The CDR3 consists of 12 residues. Germline values: CDR1 SGHAT, CDR2 FQDESV (reference sequence). The DNA of the CDR3 is TGTGCCAGCCGCAATCCCGGGACTGAAGCTTTCTTT. Protein: CASRNPGTEAFF.

The CDR3 DNA sequence: TGTGCCAGTAGTATATGGCGGGGTTTGAACACTGAAGCTTTCTTT. Protein: CASSIWRGLNTEAFF. The chain is built from TRBV19 and TRBJ1-1, with D hard to call. CDR1 is LNHDA, CDR2 SQIVND, per germline (reference sequence). The CDR3 is made up of 15 amino acids. V shed 2 bases and J shed 0 bases, with 10 bases lying between them.

The chain is built from TRBV4-2 and TRBJ2-3; 13 bases are shared with TRBD2. The CDR3 has 17 residues. Unmatched junction bases numbered 7, after V lost 2 bases and J lost 5 bases. Germline assignment: CDR1 LGHNA and CDR2 YNFKEQ. The CDR3 DNA reads TGTGCCAGCAGCCAATTACTAGCGGGAGGGAGGGGAGATACGCAGTATTTT. This gives the protein CASSQLLAGGRGDTQYF.

The sample holds one count of this clone. The V call is TRBV24-1, the J call TRBJ2-1, with 7 bases fitting TRBD2. The CDR3 length is 16 residues. Germline CDR1 KGHDR, CDR2 SFDVKD. V gave up 1 base and J gave up 8 bases; unmatched junction bases: 10. CDR3 sequence: CATSDFRGSLPDEQFF. CDR3 bases: TGTGCCACCAGTGATTTCCGCGGGAGCCTCCCCGATGAGCAGTTCTTC.

This chain links TRBV28 with TRBJ1-2, with D possibly matching TRBD1 (5 bases). Germline loops: CDR1 MDHEN, CDR2 SYDVKM. Trimming left V 6 bases short and J 4 bases short, with 15 bases between. This CDR3 is built from 14 residues. Here the CDR3 DNA reads TGTGCCAGCAGCCCGATCGGCGGGGCCTATGGCTACACCTTC. It translates to CASSPIGGAYGYTF.

The chain has TRBV4-2 and TRBJ1-2; 7 bases align to TRBD1. The CDR3 is 14 amino acids. Germline CDR1 and CDR2: LGHNA and YNFKEQ. V shed 0 bases and J 6 bases; nucleotides not matched to a gene: 4. CDR3 coding DNA: TGTGCCAGCAGCCAAGAGACAGGGCGAGATGGCTACACCTTC. Translated, it gives CASSQETGRDGYTF.

CDR3 in amino acids: CASSQQTVPQETQYF. The CDR3 nucleotides are TGTGCCAGTAGCCAGCAGACAGTACCGCAAGAGACCCAGTACTTC. The chain is built from TRBV19 and TRBJ2-5; D possibly corresponds to TRBD1 (5 bases). The V end lost 6 bases, the J end lost 2 bases, and 16 bases lay between the germline ends. The CDR3 contains 15 residues. Germline loops: CDR1 LNHDA, CDR2 SQIVND (reference sequence).

The chain is built from TRBV4-1 and TRBJ2-3; TRBD2 might be the D (5 bases). The CDR3 loop spans 12 amino acids. Germline V gene lookup returns CDR1 MGHRA and CDR2 YSYEKL. Trimming removed 2 bases at V and 7 bases at J, with 7 bases between. CDR3 in amino acids: CASSQTGNTQYF. For the CDR3, the DNA is TGCGCCAGCAGCCAAACCGGGAATACGCAGTATTTT.

The chain employs TRBV11-2 and TRBJ2-1, with TRBD1 identical over 7 bases. This CDR3 is 16 amino acids long. Trimming cost V 5 bases and J 0 bases; bases outside gene matches: 7. CDR1 and CDR2 (germline): SGHAT, FQNNGV. As DNA, the CDR3 is TGTGCCAGCAGCCTAGGACAGGACCACTCCTACAATGAGCAGTTCTTC. This encodes CASSLGQDHSYNEQFF.

The table lists this clone with a count of one. CDR3 sequence (DNA): TGCAGTGCTAGTGAGGTAGCGGGAGGGAATGAGCAGTTCTTC. Translated: CSASEVAGGNEQFF. The V call is TRBV20-1, the J call TRBJ2-1, with TRBD2 matching 11 bases. Germline values: CDR1 DFQATT, CDR2 SNEGSKA (reference sequence). CDR3 length equals 14 residues. With 3 bases clipped from V and 7 bases from J, the junction kept 5 bases outside the gene matches.

The chain joins TRBV7-3 to TRBJ2-7; the match to TRBD2 covers 7 bases. The CDR3 sequence is 19 residues long. The ends lost 5 bases at V and 0 bases at J; junction bases unmatched: 19. Germline V CDR1 and CDR2: SGHTA, FQGTGA. This chain's CDR3 is CASSNVVEIGGGSSYEQYF. CDR3 sequence (DNA): TGTGCCAGCAGCAACGTGGTGGAGATAGGCGGGGGTAGCTCCTACGAGCAGTACTTC.

Points on this clone: The CDR3 ends on some other residue instead of the conserved phenylalanine or tryptophan, so this is likely a read error. The DNA is omitted, as the CDR3 cannot be located on it reliably, and the CDR3 follows TCRdb's listing. The chain couples TRBV29-1 to TRBJ1-2; the DNA was not compared with TRBD1, the D call given in the table. Both ends counted, the CDR3 spans 12 residues. Looked up from germline, CDR1 is SQVTM and CDR2 is ANQGSEA. The CDR3: CSVLEGRGRFSS.